What follows are 26 T cell receptor beta chains derived from one specimen sequenced in a study of CD8 T cells in Susac syndrome. Random hexamers were used to reverse transcribe about 0.5 to 1 ug of RNA. TCRdb analysed the immunoSEQ multiplex PCR reads with MiXCR anew, one entry per CDR3 protein. Seen here are some 130,000 distinct CDR3 sequences, around 94% observed once, and the top ten hold 0.1% to 0.15%. The sequenced sample consisted of CD4+ T cells from PBMCs. All receptors derive from a human donor with multiple sclerosis.

The chain has TRBV12-5 and TRBJ2-1, with TRBD2 identical over 12 bases. From germline, CDR1 is LGHNT and CDR2 FRNRAP. V gave up 2 bases and J gave up 1 base; unmatched junction bases: 0. CDR3 size: 16 residues. The CDR3 loop reads CASGLLAGGSYNEQFF. CDR3 DNA: TGTGCTAGTGGTTTGCTAGCGGGAGGGTCCTACAATGAGCAGTTCTTC.

The V and J genes are TRBV30 and TRBJ1-2; the D is unclear. Germline loops: CDR1 GTSNPN, CDR2 SVGIG (reference sequence). The V end was cut by 0 bases, the J end by 3 bases, with 8 bases between. The CDR3 spans 13 residues. CDR3 loop: CAWSVLGDYGYTF. For the CDR3, the DNA is TGTGCCTGGAGTGTACTGGGAGACTATGGCTACACCTTC.

J is TRBJ2-5 and V is TRBV6-5, with TRBD1 matching 11 bases. V was clipped by 7 bases and J by 4 bases; unmatched bases: 8. Germline V gives CDR1 MNHEY, CDR2 SVGAGI. The CDR3 runs to 15 residues. CDR3 sequence: CASNSWTGGSETQYF. CDR3 coding DNA: TGTGCCAGCAACTCCTGGACAGGGGGCTCAGAGACCCAGTACTTC.

The chain employs TRBV7-9 and TRBJ2-1; 13 bases are a match to TRBD2. The junction had 7 bases not matched to a gene; V was cut back by 1 base and J by 4 bases. This CDR3 has 18 amino acids. Germline values: CDR1 SEHNR, CDR2 FQNEAQ (reference sequence). CDR3 sequence: CASSLVSGTSGKYNEQFF. The DNA of the CDR3 is TGTGCCAGCAGCTTAGTGAGCGGGACTAGCGGGAAATACAATGAGCAGTTCTTC. Full variable domain (outside the CDR3, taken from reference TRBV7-9 and TRBJ2-1): DTGVSQNPRHKITKRGQNVTFRCDPISEHNRLYWYRQTLGQGPEFLTYFQNEAQLEKSRLLSDRFSAERPKGSFSTLEIQRTEQGDSAMYLCASSLVSGTSGKYNEQFFGPGTRLTVL.

This rearrangement joins TRBV5-1 to TRBJ1-2; D ambiguous. The germline V gene encodes CDR1 SGHRS and CDR2 YFSETQ. The CDR3 has 13 amino acids. Trimming stripped 1 base from V and 7 bases from J, with 11 bases between. CDR3 residues: CASSLTGEAGYTF. In DNA, the CDR3 is TGCGCCAGCAGCTTGACCGGGGAGGCTGGCTACACCTTC.

This chain joins TRBV7-2 and TRBJ1-5; 9 nucleotides agree with TRBD1. CDR3 size: 14 residues. The V and J ends lost 4 bases and 11 bases, in that order; junction bases with no gene match: 9. Germline CDR1 SGHTA, CDR2 FQGNSA. In DNA form, the CDR3 reads TGTGCCAGCAGCTCCGCCGGGACAGGGAAAACCCAGCATTTT. It codes for CASSSAGTGKTQHF.

V gene TRBV7-8 combines with J gene TRBJ2-1; no reliable D call. The germline V and J ends were trimmed by 4 bases and 7 bases, with 5 bases remaining between them. CDR1 SGHVS and CDR2 FQNEAQ come from the germline V gene. The CDR3 consists of 11 residues. The CDR3 spells CASSSGNEQFF. The CDR3 region has the DNA TGTGCCAGCAGCTCCGGGAATGAGCAGTTCTTC.

The genes are TRBV12-3 or TRBV12-4 and TRBJ2-5; maybe TRBD2 (6 bases). The CDR3 length is 20 residues. Deletions cut 2 bases from V and 1 base from J, with 26 bases between. Here the CDR3 reads CASSLNPWAGRHFSQETQYF. The DNA of the CDR3 is TGTGCCAGCAGTTTAAACCCTTGGGCGGGGAGACATTTCTCCCAAGAGACCCAGTACTTC.

The chain uses TRBV5-4 and TRBJ2-7; possible D gene TRBD2, 5 bases. Trimming removed 5 bases from V and 0 bases from J, with 12 bases in between. The germline V gene encodes CDR1 SGHNT and CDR2 YYREEE (reference sequence). CDR3 length: 14 amino acids. The DNA of the CDR3 is TGTGCCAGCAGTTTGAGCGGAAGCTCCTACGAGCAGTACTTC. Translated, it gives CASSLSGSSYEQYF.

The V and J genes are TRBV12-3 or TRBV12-4 and TRBJ2-5; D not resolved. The CDR3 sequence is 13 residues long. Trimming removed 6 bases from V and 5 bases from J, with 13 bases in between. CDR3 in DNA: TGTGCCAGCAGCTCTTCTGGGATCGAGACCCAGTACTTC. Protein product: CASSSSGIETQYF.

The chain carries TRBV2 and TRBJ1-2; the D gene is possibly TRBD1 (5 bases). The CDR3 is 13 amino acids. The germline V and J ends were trimmed by 5 bases and 5 bases, with 12 bases remaining between them. Looked up from germline, CDR1 is SNHLY and CDR2 is FYNNEI. The CDR3 sequence is CASSQDSLYGYTF. The CDR3 DNA reads TGTGCCAGCAGTCAAGACAGTCTTTATGGCTACACCTTC.

This chain connects TRBV5-1 to TRBJ2-5; weak D call: TRBD2 (5 bases). CDR1 SGHRS and CDR2 YFSETQ come from the germline V gene. The ends were cut back, 7 bases at V and 3 bases at J, with 13 bases in the middle. The CDR3 sequence is 13 residues long. CDR3 in amino acids: CASGRAAKETQYF. The CDR3 DNA reads TGCGCCAGCGGGCGGGCTGCCAAAGAGACCCAGTACTTC.

The rearrangement joins TRBV6-1 to TRBJ2-2; 8 bases are a match to TRBD2. Germline lookup yields CDR1 MNHNS and CDR2 SASEGT. This CDR3 has 15 amino acids. Here the CDR3 DNA reads TGTGCTTCGTGGCGGGGGGCAGGGAACACCGGGGAGCTGTTTTTT. Residues: CASWRGAGNTGELFF.

V gene TRBV18 combines with J gene TRBJ1-1, with a possible D match to TRBD1 (6 bases). Germline-derived CDR1 and CDR2 are KGHSH and LQKENI. The CDR3 contains 14 residues. The ends were cut back, 3 bases at V and 4 bases at J, with 12 bases in the middle. The CDR3 DNA reads TGTGCCAGCTCACCCCCGGGAGGGGGCACTGAAGCTTTCTTT. Residues: CASSPPGGGTEAFF.

The V call is TRBV12-3 or TRBV12-4, the J call TRBJ1-2; a weak D match, TRBD1 (6 bases). This CDR3 is built from 13 residues. V was cut by 5 bases and J by 1 base, with 8 bases left in between. Here the CDR3 reads CASSNRDNYGYTF. DNA for the CDR3: TGTGCCAGCAGTAACAGGGATAACTATGGCTACACCTTC.

V usage is TRBV4-1 and J usage is TRBJ2-1; 9 bases are a match to TRBD1. CDR1 and CDR2 from the germline V gene are MGHRA and YSYEKL. The CDR3 is 17 residues long. The J segment lost 4 bases and the V segment lost 1 base, leaving 8 bases of the junction unmatched. The CDR3 sequence: CASSQGPPGQGYNEQFF. CDR3 in DNA: TGCGCCAGCAGCCAAGGCCCCCCGGGACAGGGTTACAATGAGCAGTTCTTC.

This chain joins TRBV12-3 or TRBV12-4 and TRBJ2-1, with D perhaps matching TRBD1 (6 bases). This CDR3 spans 14 amino acids. Trimming removed 3 bases at V and 8 bases at J, with 14 bases between. CDR3 protein: CASSFRQASDEQFF. DNA for the CDR3: TGTGCCAGCAGTTTTAGACAGGCGAGCGATGAGCAGTTCTTC.

The chain combines TRBV28 with TRBJ1-2, with a weak D call TRBD1 (6 bases). Trimming removed 5 bases at V and 4 bases at J, with 14 bases between. Germline assignment: CDR1 MDHEN and CDR2 SYDVKM. The CDR3 totals 14 residues. CDR3 nucleotide sequence: TGTGCCAGCAGTGATGGACAGCTACCCTATGGCTACACCTTC. This translates into CASSDGQLPYGYTF.

The chain couples TRBV9 to TRBJ2-1; D unclear. This CDR3 has 13 residues. V lost 2 bases and J 3 bases, leaving 6 bases between the germline ends. From germline, CDR1 is SGDLS and CDR2 YYNGEE. The CDR3 DNA follows: TGTGCCAGCAGCGTCGGAGTCTACAATGAGCAGTTCTTC. It translates to CASSVGVYNEQFF.

V gene TRBV29-1 combines with J gene TRBJ1-1, with a weak D call TRBD1 (6 bases). The CDR3 sequence is 12 residues long. The germline gives CDR1 SQVTM, CDR2 ANQGSEA. The ends were cut back, 8 bases at V and 5 bases at J, with 15 bases in the middle. In DNA form, the CDR3 reads TGCAGCCCAGGGGATCAGGGGACTGAAGCTTTCTTT. It is translated as CSPGDQGTEAFF.

V usage is TRBV2 and J usage is TRBJ1-6; no clear D. This CDR3 spans 16 amino acids. V lost 2 bases, J lost 10 bases, and 18 bases lay in between. The germline V gene encodes CDR1 SNHLY and CDR2 FYNNEI. The CDR3 loop is CASSETPATVGSPLHF. The CDR3 region has the DNA TGTGCCAGCAGTGAAACACCAGCCACGGTTGGGTCACCCCTCCACTTT. Variable domain in full (rest from reference TRBV2 and TRBJ1-6): EPEVTQTPSHQVTQMGQEVILRCVPISNHLYFYWYRQILGQKVEFLVSFYNNEISEKSEIFDDQFSVERPDGSNFTLKIRSTKLEDSAMYFCASSETPATVGSPLHFGNGTRLTVT.

This clonotype was seen just once. This chain links TRBV30 with TRBJ1-5; D possibly corresponds to TRBD1 (5 bases). This CDR3 comprises 12 residues. Between the trimmed V and J ends, which lost 1 base and 13 bases, there was a span of 14 bases. Germline V gene data show CDR1 as GTSNPN and CDR2 as SVGIG (reference sequence). The chain's CDR3 is CAWSESQGNQHF. CDR3 bases: TGTGCCTGGAGTGAAAGCCAGGGAAATCAGCATTTT.

The chain recombines TRBV7-2 with TRBJ2-1; D might be TRBD1 (5 bases). With 3 bases removed from V and 5 bases from J, the gap between germline ends came to 8 bases. Looked up from germline, CDR1 is SGHTA and CDR2 is FQGNSA. The CDR3 contains 13 residues. CDR3 amino acids: CASSFNRNNEQFF. The CDR3 region has the DNA TGTGCCAGCAGCTTCAACAGGAACAATGAGCAGTTCTTC. The full variable domain, in which reference TRBV7-2 and TRBJ2-1 provide the parts outside the CDR3, is GAGVSQSPSNKVTEKGKDVELRCDPISGHTALYWYRQSLGQGLEFLIYFQGNSAPDKSGLPSDRFSAERTGGSVSTLTIQRTQQEDSAVYLCASSFNRNNEQFFGPGTRLTVL.

This clonotype was picked up one time. The rearrangement joins TRBV28 to TRBJ1-1; 8 bases are a match to TRBD1. Germline V gene lookup returns CDR1 MDHEN and CDR2 SYDVKM. This CDR3 is built from 12 residues. V shed 5 bases and J 11 bases; nucleotides not matched to a gene: 7. The CDR3 DNA sequence: TGTGCCAGCAGTCTGCGACAGGGGTTGGCTTTCTTT. Encoded protein: CASSLRQGLAFF.

J is TRBJ1-5 and V is TRBV7-2; a weak D match, TRBD1 (6 bases). CDR1 and CDR2 (germline): SGHTA, FQGNSA. CDR3 length: 16 amino acids. The V end was cut by 5 bases, the J end by 3 bases, with 17 bases between. CDR3 sequence reads: CASSPTGQLHNQPQHF. In nucleotides, the CDR3 is TGTGCCAGCAGCCCGACCGGACAGCTACACAATCAGCCCCAGCATTTT.

The gene calls are TRBV7-9 and TRBJ1-1; no clear D gene. V dropped 7 bases and J dropped 4 bases, with 13 bases sitting between them. The CDR3 totals 13 residues. The germline CDR1 and CDR2 sequences are SEHNR and FQNEAQ (reference sequence). The CDR3 protein is CASTSNIRTEAFF. As DNA, the CDR3 is TGTGCCAGCACCTCCAACATCCGCACTGAAGCTTTCTTT.